Each of the 15 T cell receptor beta chains below was sequenced from the same sample in a study of T cell responses to AZD1222 COVID-19 vaccine (TCRdb year 2021). In the paper's terms, the time point label means: baseline before first vaccination. Sample treatment or condition, as interpreted from the label and publication: meningococcal conjugate vaccine given as trial control. The library was built by means of the immunoSEQ multiplex PCR assay. Held by TCRdb, this immuneACCESS table contains in-frame sequences only and omits some clones. Under half of the omission traces to an unresolved V gene where checked; the cause of the rest is unknown. The sample table contains approximately 140,000 clones; only one count was recorded for approximately 90% of them. Around 2.8% of the sample is taken by the ten largest. The source was peripheral blood, collected on day 0 of MenACWY control vaccination. These receptors all stem from an adult in good health.

V gene TRBV27 combines with J gene TRBJ1-5, with D unresolved. CDR3 size: 15 residues. The V gene lost 6 bases and the J gene lost 6 bases, with 18 bases spanning the gap. The germline V gene has CDR1 MNHEY and CDR2 SMNVEV (reference sequence). The CDR3 loop is CASRGLIPGSQPQHF. CDR3 in DNA: TGTGCCAGCAGGGGTCTCATCCCGGGGAGTCAGCCCCAGCATTTT.

This chain connects TRBV9 to TRBJ2-1; TRBD2 aligns across 12 bases. V lost 0 bases, J lost 0 bases, and 1 base stayed unmatched. CDR1 is SGDLS and CDR2 is YYNGEE in the germline V gene. CDR3 length: 17 residues. The CDR3 region is CASSVELAGGSYNEQFF. CDR3 sequence (DNA): TGTGCCAGCAGCGTAGAACTAGCGGGGGGCTCCTACAATGAGCAGTTCTTC. Based on the CDR3 plus reference TRBV9 and TRBJ2-1, the full variable domain is DSGVTQTPKHLITATGQRVTLRCSPRSGDLSVYWYQQSLDQGLQFLIQYYNGEERAKGNILERFSAQQFPDLHSELNLSSLELGDSALYFCASSVELAGGSYNEQFFGPGTRLTVL.

This clone has just one count. The CDR3 nucleotides read TGTGCCAGCAGCCCCACACGGAACACAGATACGCAGTATTTT. This gives the protein CASSPTRNTDTQYF. The V gene is TRBV7-3, the J gene TRBJ2-3, with D unclear. There are 14 residues in the CDR3. Germline V lookup: CDR1 SGHTA, CDR2 FQGTGA. V was clipped by 5 bases and J by 2 bases, with 11 bases between them.

Worth noting for this clone: Additional DNA sequences in this sample encode the identical CDR3. The genes are TRBV9 and TRBJ2-5; possible D gene TRBD1, 5 bases. Germline lookup yields CDR1 SGDLS and CDR2 YYNGEE. V lost 0 bases and J lost 5, with 11 bases in between. The CDR3 has 14 amino acids. CDR3 loop: CASSVDRGRETQYF. The CDR3 DNA follows: TGTGCCAGCAGCGTAGATAGGGGCCGGGAGACCCAGTACTTC.

A few counts support this clone. V and J are TRBV24-1 and TRBJ1-2, with a tentative D call TRBD1 (5 bases). The V gene lost 4 bases and the J gene lost 2 bases, with 19 bases spanning the gap. CDR3 length: 17 amino acids. Germline loops: CDR1 KGHDR, CDR2 SFDVKD. CDR3 DNA: TGTGCCACCAGTGACCAACCTCCAGGGACGTCGAACTATGGCTACACCTTC. Its protein is CATSDQPPGTSNYGYTF.

Worth noting for this clone: The junction does not match germline at one end; this may be a read error. The rearrangement links TRBV7-9 to TRBJ1-2, with TRBD1 as a possible D gene (6 bases). Germline lookup yields CDR1 SEHNR and CDR2 FQNEAQ (reference sequence). The CDR3 covers 11 residues. The DNA of the CDR3 is TGTGCCAGCAGCTTAGACGACAGGTCGCGCTTC. It specifies CASSLDDRSRF.

V and J are TRBV27 and TRBJ1-2; D ambiguous. Germline CDR1 reads MNHEY; CDR2 reads SMNVEV (reference sequence). V was trimmed by 5 bases and J by 4 bases, leaving 17 bases between them. This CDR3 is built from 15 residues. CDR3 in amino acids: CASSLRNDLLYGYTF. The CDR3 coding sequence is TGTGCCAGCAGTCTGAGGAACGACCTGCTCTATGGCTACACCTTC.

The V call is TRBV7-2, the J call TRBJ2-3, with D unresolved. The CDR3 spans 14 residues. Germline V lookup: CDR1 SGHTA, CDR2 FQGNSA. V lost 4 bases, J lost 5 bases, and 13 bases lay in between. The CDR3 DNA is TGTGCCAGCAGCTCAGGAGACATTGTAGATACGCAGTATTTT. Encoded protein: CASSSGDIVDTQYF.

This chain links TRBV27 with TRBJ2-2; D is ambiguous. This CDR3 has 16 amino acids. Trimming cost V 3 bases and J 2 bases, with 13 bases left between them. Germline V gene lookup returns CDR1 MNHEY and CDR2 SMNVEV (reference sequence). DNA for the CDR3: TGTGCCAGCAGTTTCCGTTCTCGTGTCAACACCGGGGAGCTGTTTTTT. It encodes CASSFRSRVNTGELFF.

V gene TRBV11-2 combines with J gene TRBJ2-7; D perhaps matches TRBD2 (6 bases). Looked up from germline, CDR1 is SGHAT and CDR2 is FQNNGV. There are 14 residues in the CDR3. Trimming took 2 bases from V and 4 from J, leaving 12 bases between them. The chain's CDR3 is CASSLSGSGYEQYF. Here the CDR3 DNA reads TGTGCCAGCAGCTTATCCGGGAGCGGTTACGAGCAGTACTTC.

The CDR3 sequence: CASSPGTAGQPQHF. CDR3 nucleotides: TGCGCCAGCAGCCCGGGGACAGCGGGTCAGCCCCAGCATTTT. This sequence joins TRBV5-1 and TRBJ1-5; 7 bases are a match to TRBD1. Germline V lookup: CDR1 SGHRS, CDR2 YFSETQ. The CDR3 loop spans 14 amino acids. V dropped 4 bases and J dropped 6; count of bases not matched to a gene: 7.

The CDR3 region is CAWRRGTEAFF. The DNA of the CDR3 is TGTGCCTGGCGACGGGGAACTGAAGCTTTCTTT. V usage is TRBV30 and J usage is TRBJ1-1; D not resolved. CDR3 length: 11 residues. CDR1 and CDR2 (germline): GTSNPN, SVGIG (reference sequence). The V end was cut by 5 bases, the J end by 5 bases, with 9 bases between.

CDR3 bases: TGTGCCAGCAGCCAACATCCGACTGACAATGAAAAACTGTTTTTT. It yields the protein CASSQHPTDNEKLFF. The rearrangement uses TRBV4-2 and TRBJ1-4; no clear D gene. The CDR3 covers 15 residues. Germline CDR1 reads LGHNA; CDR2 reads YNFKEQ. V lost 2 bases and J 5 bases, leaving 12 bases between the germline ends.

The rearrangement links TRBV29-1 to TRBJ1-5; D might be TRBD1 (5 bases). The length of the CDR3 is 13 residues. V was cut by 4 bases and J by 4 bases, with 11 bases left in between. Germline V gene data show CDR1 as SQVTM and CDR2 as ANQGSEA. CDR3 bases: TGCAGCGTTGGGCCAGGGAGGAATCAGCCCCAGCATTTT. It codes for CSVGPGRNQPQHF.

The rearrangement joins TRBV28 to TRBJ1-3, with D maybe TRBD1 (6 bases). Looked up from germline, CDR1 is MDHEN and CDR2 is SYDVKM. The CDR3 has 15 residues. Trimming stripped 7 bases from V and 3 bases from J, with 16 bases between. The CDR3 sequence is CASTPWGQDGNTIYF. The CDR3 DNA follows: TGTGCCAGCACCCCTTGGGGGCAGGATGGAAACACCATATATTTT.